This section outlines one T cell receptor (beta chain) sequence together with its context. Trimming removed 5 bases from V and 3 bases from J; junction bases left unmatched: 4. There are 15 residues in the CDR3. Germline values: CDR1 MNHEY, CDR2 SMNVEV (reference sequence). This sample is drawn from a study of blood T cell repertoires in COVID-19. Some clones are missing from TCRdb's copy, which holds only in-frame ones; the method was immunoSEQ multiplex PCR. The sample has about 130,000 clones, approximately 90% seen once. The V and J genes are TRBV27 and TRBJ2-3; TRBD2 matches at 11 bases. Sequenced input: peripheral blood. The sequence was obtained from a man aged 70 or older with active COVID-19. Written as DNA, the CDR3 is TGTGCCAGCAGTCCTCGACTAGCGGGGACAGATACGCAGTATTTT. It yields the protein CASSPRLAGTDTQYF.